This TCR beta chain stems from a study of CD8 T cells in Susac syndrome. CDR1 LGHDT and CDR2 YNNKEL come from the germline V gene (reference sequence). The V end was cut by 1 base, the J end by 1 base, with 10 bases between. The CDR3 is 16 amino acids. An input of roughly 0.45 to 1 ug of RNA was subjected to reverse transcription using random hexamers. The authors amplified TCR beta CDR3 across 54 Vbeta and 13 Jbeta using immunoSEQ multiplex PCR. TCRdb reprocessed the immunoSEQ multiplex PCR reads via MiXCR and lists one record per CDR3 protein. The table shows under 200,000 distinct CDR3 sequences, with roughly 92% occurring only once. This clonotype was detected only once.

The genes are TRBV3-1 and TRBJ1-4; D perhaps matches TRBD1 (5 bases). The clonotype was recovered from a human donor in good health. Input material: CD4+ T cells from PBMCs. In nucleotides, the CDR3 is TGTGCCAGCAGCCAAGGGGGGACCGGAACTAATGAAAAACTGTTTTTT. This translates into CASSQGGTGTNEKLFF.